These 26 T cell receptor beta chains were sequenced from one sample in a study of low-dose radiotherapy and immunotherapy resistance in tumors. Covering alpha and beta chains, TRAV- and TRBV-specific primers were used for the first-strand cDNA. With a V-primer adapter and a constant-region primer, TCRs were amplified for approximately 19 PCR cycles. TCRdb passed the reads through MiXCR, listing each CDR3 protein once. This table holds several thousand distinct CDR3 sequences, about 53% found once. The receptors derive from a human donor with advanced metastatic prostate, ovarian, gallbladder or colorectal cancer (not recorded which). This table probably holds off-target reads from a library built for another chain.

The V gene is TRBV11-1, the J gene TRBJ2-2; no clear D. The germline V and J ends were trimmed by 2 bases and 9 bases, with 13 bases remaining between them. The CDR3 spans 14 residues. Germline lookup yields CDR1 SGHAT and CDR2 FQDESV (reference sequence). The CDR3 is CASSLPPKGRELFF. CDR3 nucleotide sequence: TGTGCCAGCAGCTTACCTCCTAAAGGGAGGGAGCTGTTTTTT.

This clonotype was recorded a few times. The chain has TRBV4-2 and TRBJ1-2; no clear D. The CDR3 has 15 residues. V was pared by 0 bases and J by 1 base, with 9 bases between. The germline V gene has CDR1 LGHNA and CDR2 YNFKEQ. The CDR3, as DNA: TGTGCCAGCAGCCAAGATGGGGAGGGTAACTATGGCTACACCTTC. Translated: CASSQDGEGNYGYTF.

This clonotype has just one count. This chain uses TRBV28 with TRBJ2-1; 10 bases align to TRBD2. Germline loops: CDR1 MDHEN, CDR2 SYDVKM. V lost 6 bases, J lost 4 bases, and 12 bases stayed unmatched. CDR3 size: 17 residues. CDR3 sequence reads: CASRGGSGRTPYNEQFF. CDR3 DNA sequence: TGTGCCAGCAGGGGCGGTAGCGGGAGGACTCCGTACAATGAGCAGTTCTTC.

This clonotype was detected only a few times. The chain employs TRBV7-8 and TRBJ1-5, with 8 bases lining up with TRBD1. Looked up from germline, CDR1 is SGHVS and CDR2 is FQNEAQ. The CDR3 is 15 amino acids. Germline trimming cut 0 bases from V and 4 bases from J; bases unmatched to any gene: 2. The CDR3 region is CASSLADRANQPQHF. The CDR3 DNA reads as TGTGCCAGCAGCTTAGCGGACAGGGCAAATCAGCCCCAGCATTTT.

The chain is built from TRBV28 and TRBJ1-3; 8 nucleotides line up with TRBD1. V gave up 4 bases and J gave up 7 bases; unmatched junction bases: 3. Per germline, CDR1 MDHEN and CDR2 SYDVKM. The CDR3 consists of 13 residues. This chain's CDR3 is CASSSGQGNTIYF. The CDR3 DNA follows: TGTGCCAGCAGTTCCGGACAGGGCAACACCATATATTTT. Complete variable domain (other parts from reference TRBV28 and TRBJ1-3): DVKVTQSSRYLVKRTGEKVFLECVQDMDHENMFWYRQDPGLGLRLIYFSYDVKMKEKGDIPEGYSVSREKKERFSLILESASTNQTSMYLCASSSGQGNTIYFGEGSWLTVV.

The chain carries TRBV28 and TRBJ2-7; TRBD2 agrees at 8 bases. CDR3 length: 14 amino acids. Per germline, CDR1 MDHEN and CDR2 SYDVKM. The junction had 10 bases not matched to a gene; V was cut back by 7 bases and J by 5 bases. Here the CDR3 reads CASIRGGGWDEQYF. CDR3 nucleotides: TGTGCCAGCATTAGAGGCGGGGGGTGGGACGAGCAGTACTTC.

The rearrangement joins TRBV5-6 to TRBJ2-2; D ambiguous. The germline CDR1 and CDR2 sequences are SGHDT and YYEEEE. V gave up 5 bases and J gave up 2 bases, with 10 bases separating them. The CDR3 is made up of 14 amino acids. This CDR3 reads CASRRLGNTGELFF. The CDR3 region has the DNA TGTGCCAGCAGGAGACTGGGAAACACCGGGGAGCTGTTTTTT.

In this sample, this clonotype turned up once. The chain uses TRBV5-1 and TRBJ2-2; no clear D. The CDR3 covers 15 residues. V gave up 0 bases and J gave up 2 bases, with 8 bases separating them. From germline, CDR1 is SGHRS and CDR2 YFSETQ. CDR3 bases: TGCGCCAGCAGCTTGGGGTCAGCTAACACCGGGGAGCTGTTTTTT. The encoded protein is CASSLGSANTGELFF.

The chain has TRBV14 and TRBJ2-1; 10 positions match TRBD2. V was clipped by 3 bases and J by 9 bases; unmatched bases: 5. The CDR3 is 14 residues long. Germline CDR1 is SGHDN and CDR2 is FVKESK. The CDR3 DNA reads as TGTGCCAGCAGCCATAGCGGGGGGTCAAGTGAGCAGTTCTTC. Protein product: CASSHSGGSSEQFF.

The chain couples TRBV4-2 to TRBJ2-7; no clear D gene. The CDR3 loop spans 16 amino acids. Between the trimmed V and J ends, which lost 0 bases and 0 bases, there was a span of 12 bases. Per the germline V gene, CDR1 is LGHNA and CDR2 is YNFKEQ. The CDR3 sequence: CASSQDLTGSSYEQYF. The CDR3 nucleotides are TGTGCCAGCAGCCAAGATTTAACGGGCAGCTCCTACGAGCAGTACTTC.

The chain carries TRBV6-8 and TRBJ1-1; D possibly corresponds to TRBD1 (5 bases). Trimming removed 9 bases at V and 4 bases at J, with 24 bases between. Germline V gene sequence: CDR1 MNHGY, CDR2 SAAAGT. The CDR3 runs 16 residues. CDR3 DNA: TGTGCCAGTCATAGGGTCCGACAGACCTCGGGCACTGAAGCTTTCTTT. As protein: CASHRVRQTSGTEAFF.

The chain joins TRBV3-1 to TRBJ2-7, with TRBD1 identical over 11 bases. CDR1 and CDR2 from the germline V gene are LGHDT and YNNKEL (reference sequence). V lost 4 bases and J lost 1; bases outside the gene matches: 3. The CDR3 has 15 amino acids. CDR3 DNA: TGTGCCAGCAGCCGTGGGACAGGGGGATCCTACGAGCAGTACTTC. It translates to CASSRGTGGSYEQYF.

The genes are TRBV14 and TRBJ2-1, with 9 bases that match TRBD1. V shed 4 bases, J shed 7 bases, and the junction held 11 bases outside the gene matches. Germline V CDR1 and CDR2: SGHDN, FVKESK. This CDR3 comprises 16 residues. The CDR3 loop is CASSLRGTGIWNEQFF. DNA of the CDR3: TGTGCCAGCAGCCTAAGGGGGACAGGGATATGGAATGAGCAGTTCTTC.

Concerning this clonotype itself: One end of the junction is discordant with germline, which a read error may explain. The rearrangement uses TRBV29-1 and TRBJ1-5; D gene uncertain. This CDR3 has 13 residues. CDR1 and CDR2 from the germline V gene are SQVTM and ANQGSEA. CDR3 in DNA: TGCAGCGCCCTCACCCCTGGCAATCAGCCCCAGCGTTTT. Translated: CSALTPGNQPQRF.

The CDR3 protein is CSARVGRAPYEQYF. As DNA, the CDR3 is TGCAGTGCTAGAGTAGGACGGGCCCCCTACGAGCAGTACTTC. The chain uses TRBV20-1 and TRBJ2-7; D gene unclear. The germline V gene encodes CDR1 DFQATT and CDR2 SNEGSKA (reference sequence). The CDR3 sequence is 14 residues long. V was cut by 1 base and J by 2 bases, with 12 bases left in between.

The CDR3 spells CASSYGGEQYF. CDR3 coding DNA: TGTGCCAGCAGCTACGGGGGCGAGCAGTACTTC. The rearrangement joins TRBV6-1 to TRBJ2-7; possibly TRBD2 for D (6 bases). The CDR3 extends over 11 amino acids. CDR1 is MNHNS, CDR2 SASEGT, per germline. The ends were cut back, 6 bases at V and 6 bases at J, with 9 bases in the middle.

The chain links TRBV6-1 to TRBJ1-2, with 12 positions matching TRBD1. The germline V gene encodes CDR1 MNHNS and CDR2 SASEGT. V was pared by 4 bases and J by 0 bases, with 12 bases of the junction left unmatched. The CDR3 consists of 19 residues. CDR3 sequence (DNA): TGTGCCAGCAGTGGCGGGACAGGGGGCCTCCGCGGGCCTAACTATGGCTACACCTTC. Residues: CASSGGTGGLRGPNYGYTF.

This chain connects TRBV6-5 to TRBJ1-1; D is uncertain. V lost 7 bases, J lost 3 bases, and 12 bases lay in between. This CDR3 has 13 amino acids. The germline V gene has CDR1 MNHEY and CDR2 SVGAGI. CDR3: CASMGWTDTEAFF. The CDR3 DNA follows: TGTGCCAGCATGGGGTGGACCGACACTGAAGCTTTCTTT.

This clonotype came up a few times. The J gene is TRBJ2-7, the V gene TRBV10-2, with D perhaps TRBD2 (6 bases). Trimming cost V 0 bases and J 6 bases, with 9 bases left between them. Germline assignment: CDR1 WSHSY and CDR2 SAAADI. The CDR3 has 13 residues. The CDR3 here is CASSESSGVEQYF. CDR3 sequence (DNA): TGCGCCAGCAGTGAGTCATCGGGGGTCGAGCAGTACTTC.

The chain has TRBV5-6 and TRBJ1-2, with D perhaps TRBD1 (6 bases). CDR3 length: 14 residues. CDR1 and CDR2 (germline): SGHDT, YYEEEE. The ends were cut back, 4 bases at V and 5 bases at J, with 15 bases in the middle. The CDR3 region has the DNA TGTGCCAGCAGCCGTTCTGGACAGATATATGGCTACACCTTC. Encoded protein: CASSRSGQIYGYTF.

The rearrangement joins TRBV10-2 to TRBJ1-5, with D tentatively TRBD1 (6 bases). Germline V gene data show CDR1 as WSHSY and CDR2 as SAAADI. The CDR3 extends over 15 amino acids. The germline V and J ends were trimmed by 6 bases and 0 bases, with 12 bases remaining between them. CDR3 coding DNA: TGCGCCAGCAGCAGGGGACAACTTAGCAATCAGCCCCAGCATTTT. Encoded protein: CASSRGQLSNQPQHF.

This clonotype has more than one count but fewer than ten. The V gene is TRBV2, the J gene TRBJ1-5; D is ambiguous. V lost 1 base and J 0 bases, leaving 7 bases between the germline ends. Germline CDR1 is SNHLY and CDR2 is FYNNEI. This CDR3 spans 15 amino acids. CDR3 bases: TGTGCCAGCAGTGAAGACCCGAATAGCAATCAGCCCCAGCATTTT. Protein product: CASSEDPNSNQPQHF.

This clonotype showed up just a few times. The V call is TRBV18, the J call TRBJ2-5; tentative D call: TRBD2 (5 bases). CDR1 and CDR2 from the germline V gene are KGHSH and LQKENI. Trimming cost V 5 bases and J 2 bases, with 9 bases left between them. This CDR3 comprises 13 residues. The CDR3 sequence is CASSRGSQETQYF. The CDR3 DNA is TGTGCCAGCTCAAGAGGGAGTCAAGAGACCCAGTACTTC. Supplemented by reference TRBV18 and TRBJ2-5, the full variable domain reads NAGVMQNPRHLVRRRGQEARLRCSPMKGHSHVYWYRQLPEEGLKFMVYLQKENIIDESGMPKERFSAEFPKEGPSILRIQQVVRGDSAAYFCASSRGSQETQYFGPGTRLLVL.

The J gene is TRBJ2-1, the V gene TRBV2, with D perhaps matching TRBD2 (5 bases). The length of the CDR3 is 14 residues. Germline CDR1 is SNHLY and CDR2 is FYNNEI. V was trimmed by 7 bases and J by 5 bases, leaving 15 bases between them. CDR3 loop: CASTRGITNNEQFF. The CDR3 DNA sequence: TGTGCCAGCACTCGAGGGATAACCAACAATGAGCAGTTCTTC.

The V and J genes are TRBV11-1 and TRBJ2-1, with D perhaps TRBD2 (6 bases). This CDR3 comprises 13 residues. Germline V gives CDR1 SGHAT, CDR2 FQDESV (reference sequence). V lost 6 bases, J lost 10 bases, and 16 bases lay in between. Written as DNA, the CDR3 is TGTGCCAGCAGTTACGGGACTCTAGGAGAGCAGTTCTTC. Translated, it gives CASSYGTLGEQFF.

The chain has TRBV14 and TRBJ2-7; D tentatively fits TRBD1 or TRBD2 (6 bases each). The germline gives CDR1 SGHDN, CDR2 FVKESK. Trimming cost V 1 base and J 1 base, with 17 bases left between them. CDR3 size: 17 residues. Here the CDR3 DNA reads TGTGCCAGCAGCCAAGGGCCTTATACAGGGAGGTCCTACGAGCAGTACTTC. The encoded protein is CASSQGPYTGRSYEQYF.